These T cell receptor beta chains were read from a single sample in a study of OX40 agonist ivuxolimab in advanced cancers. Produced via immunoSEQ multiplex PCR; TCRdb's table is partial and in-frame only. The repertoire has 70,000 to 80,000 clones, 88% of them found once; the top ten carry approximately 0.98%. The sequencing used CD4+ or CD8+ T cells sorted from blood, collected in a trial of the OX40 agonist ivuxolimab. All receptors come from an adult with an advanced solid tumor such as melanoma, head and neck, liver or kidney cancer. The CDR3 runs from the conserved cysteine through the conserved F or W. D genes are given only for firm matches. The size field is filled for only some rows; it gives once, few, many or a size class.

j_call	clone_size	v_call	d_call	cdr3_aa	cdr3_nt
TRBJ2-1	few	TRBV7-2	-	CASSLVPGEQFF	TGTGCCAGCAGCTTAGTACCGGGGGAGCAGTTCTTC
TRBJ2-1	-	TRBV6-1	TRBD2	CASSERREIDGEQFF	TGTGCCAGCAGTGAACGGCGGGAGATAGACGGTGAGCAGTTCTTC
TRBJ2-2	few	TRBV4-2	TRBD1	CASRWDRGGMGTGELFF	TGTGCCAGCAGGTGGGACAGGGGCGGGATGGGGACCGGGGAGCTGTTTTTT
TRBJ2-3	few	TRBV28	-	CASSSQGAGESDTQYF	TGTGCCAGCAGTTCCCAGGGGGCGGGAGAGTCAGATACGCAGTATTTT
TRBJ2-7	-	TRBV5-1	TRBD1	CASSPDRPTSHEQYF	TGCGCCAGCAGCCCGGACAGGCCGACCTCCCACGAGCAGTACTTC
TRBJ2-7	-	TRBV25-1	TRBD1	CASSEAGVQGAHEQYF	TGTGCCAGCAGTGAAGCGGGGGTACAGGGGGCCCACGAGCAGTACTTC
TRBJ2-5	-	TRBV5-4	TRBD2	CASSKGLAGFQETQYF	TGTGCCAGCAGCAAAGGACTAGCGGGATTTCAAGAGACCCAGTACTTC
TRBJ2-2	once	TRBV7-3	-	CASSFGRTGELFF	TGTGCCAGCAGCTTCGGCCGCACCGGGGAGCTGTTTTTT
TRBJ2-5	once	TRBV7-8	-	CASSLAAGTQYF	TGTGCCAGCAGCTTAGCGGCTGGGACCCAGTACTTC
TRBJ2-3	-	TRBV18	-	CASSPRADTQYF	TGTGCCAGCTCACCACGGGCGGATACGCAGTATTTT
TRBJ2-7	-	TRBV7-9	TRBD2	CASSLGTSTYEQYF	TGTGCCAGCAGCTTGGGGACTAGTACCTACGAGCAGTACTTC
TRBJ2-7	-	TRBV29-1	-	CSVGGQYSYEQYF	TGCAGCGTGGGGGGACAGTATTCCTACGAGCAGTACTTC
TRBJ2-2	-	TRBV4-1	-	CASSQDWRRTGELFF	TGCGCCAGCAGCCAAGATTGGCGCAGGACCGGGGAGCTGTTTTTT
TRBJ2-3	-	TRBV5-4	TRBD1	CASSMGAPGTGANTQYF	TGTGCCAGCAGCATGGGGGCCCCCGGGACAGGGGCAAATACGCAGTATTTT
TRBJ2-1	-	TRBV6-1	-	CASSEVGVDEQFF	TGTGCCAGCAGTGAAGTTGGGGTGGATGAGCAGTTCTTC
TRBJ2-1	-	TRBV5-1	TRBD1	CASSTRDSNAYSYNEQFF	TGCGCCAGCAGCACCCGGGACAGTAATGCTTACTCCTACAATGAGCAGTTCTTC
TRBJ2-1	once	TRBV5-1	-	CASSLAGLRMINEQFF	TGCGCCAGCAGCTTGGCTGGACTACGAATGATCAATGAGCAGTTCTTC
TRBJ1-4	-	TRBV5-1	-	CASSLTLQSEKLFF	TGCGCCAGCAGCTTGACCTTACAGAGTGAAAAACTGTTTTTT
TRBJ2-5	-	TRBV7-2	-	CASSQVPWGRETQYF	TGTGCCAGCAGCCAGGTACCTTGGGGCCGGGAGACCCAGTACTTC
TRBJ2-1	few	TRBV5-1	-	CASSTGTLSDGQFF	TGCGCCAGCAGCACAGGTACCTTATCGGATGGGCAGTTCTTC
TRBJ1-4	-	TRBV14	-	CASSSDLGTNEKLFF	TGTGCCAGCAGCTCTGACCTGGGAACTAATGAAAAACTGTTTTTT
TRBJ2-1	-	TRBV5-1	-	CASSLATAYNEQFF	TGCGCCAGCAGCTTGGCGACAGCCTACAATGAGCAGTTCTTC
TRBJ2-7	-	TRBV5-1	-	CASSSPTLNEQYF	TGCGCCAGCAGCTCTCCAACCCTGAACGAGCAGTACTTC
TRBJ2-7	-	TRBV5-1	TRBD1	CASSLDRGDSILYEQYF	TGCGCCAGCAGCTTGGACAGGGGCGATTCCATCCTTTACGAGCAGTACTTC
TRBJ2-1	-	TRBV30	TRBD2	CAWSVRREAIILF	TGTGCCTGGAGTGTCAGGCGGGAGGCCATAATACTCTTC
TRBJ2-7	-	TRBV5-8	TRBD2	CASSPRTSGFPYEQYF	TGTGCCAGCAGCCCCCGGACTAGCGGTTTTCCCTACGAGCAGTACTTC